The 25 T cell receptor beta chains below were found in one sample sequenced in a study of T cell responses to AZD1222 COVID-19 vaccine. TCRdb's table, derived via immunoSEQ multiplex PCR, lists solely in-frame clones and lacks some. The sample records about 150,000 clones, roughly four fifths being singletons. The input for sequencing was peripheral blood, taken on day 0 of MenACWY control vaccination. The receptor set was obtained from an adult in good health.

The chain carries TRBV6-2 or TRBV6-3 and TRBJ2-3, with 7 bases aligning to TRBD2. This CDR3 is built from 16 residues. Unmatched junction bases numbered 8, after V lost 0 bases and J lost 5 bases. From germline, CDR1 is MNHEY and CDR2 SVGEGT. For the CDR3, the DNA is TGTGCCAGCAGTTACTCGACACGGGGGGATCGAGATACGCAGTATTTT. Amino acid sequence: CASSYSTRGDRDTQYF.

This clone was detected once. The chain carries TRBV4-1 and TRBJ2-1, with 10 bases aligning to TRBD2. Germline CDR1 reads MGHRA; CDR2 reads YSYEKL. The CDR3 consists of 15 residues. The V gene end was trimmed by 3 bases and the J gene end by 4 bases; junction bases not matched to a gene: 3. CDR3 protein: CASSQERGGYNEQFF. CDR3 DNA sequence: TGCGCCAGCAGCCAGGAGCGGGGGGGTTACAATGAGCAGTTCTTC.

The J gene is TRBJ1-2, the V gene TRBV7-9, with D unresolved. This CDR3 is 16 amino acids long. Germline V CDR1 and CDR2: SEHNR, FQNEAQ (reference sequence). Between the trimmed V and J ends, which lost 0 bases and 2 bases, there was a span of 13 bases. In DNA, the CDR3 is TGTGCCAGCAGCTTAGCTCGACTTACGGCCAACTATGGCTACACCTTC. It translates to CASSLARLTANYGYTF.

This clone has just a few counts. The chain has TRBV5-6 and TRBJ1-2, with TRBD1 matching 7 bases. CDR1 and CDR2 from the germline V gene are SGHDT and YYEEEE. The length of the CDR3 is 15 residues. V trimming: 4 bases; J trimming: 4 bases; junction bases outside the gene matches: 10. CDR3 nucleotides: TGTGCCAGCAGCCAAAGGGGGCCATCGGGCTATGGCTACACCTTC. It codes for CASSQRGPSGYGYTF. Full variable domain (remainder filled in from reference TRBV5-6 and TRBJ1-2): DAGVTQSPTHLIKTRGQQVTLRCSPKSGHDTVSWYQQALGQGPQFIFQYYEEEERQRGNFPDRFSGHQFPNYSSELNVNALLLGDSALYLCASSQRGPSGYGYTFGSGTRLTVV.

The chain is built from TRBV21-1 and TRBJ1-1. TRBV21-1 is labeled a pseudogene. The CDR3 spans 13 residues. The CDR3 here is CAIPNEGRTEAFF. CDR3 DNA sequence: TGTGCCATACCCAACGAGGGGCGTACTGAAGCTTTCTTT.

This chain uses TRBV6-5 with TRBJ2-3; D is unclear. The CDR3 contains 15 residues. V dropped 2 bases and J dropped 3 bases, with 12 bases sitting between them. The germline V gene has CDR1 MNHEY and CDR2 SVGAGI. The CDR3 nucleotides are TGTGCCAGCAGTTACCAAGTTGATTTTACAGATACGCAGTATTTT. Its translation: CASSYQVDFTDTQYF.

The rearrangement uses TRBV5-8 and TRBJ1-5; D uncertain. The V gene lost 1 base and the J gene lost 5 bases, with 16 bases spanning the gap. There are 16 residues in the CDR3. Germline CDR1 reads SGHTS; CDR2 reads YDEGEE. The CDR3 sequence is CASSLRRLHGDQPQHF. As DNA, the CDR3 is TGTGCCAGCAGCTTGCGTCGCCTCCACGGGGATCAGCCCCAGCATTTT.

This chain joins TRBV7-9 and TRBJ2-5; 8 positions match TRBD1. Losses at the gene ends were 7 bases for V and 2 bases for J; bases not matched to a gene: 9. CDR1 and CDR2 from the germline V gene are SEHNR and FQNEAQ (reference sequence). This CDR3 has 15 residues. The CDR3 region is CASTNGQGRQETQYF. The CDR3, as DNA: TGTGCCAGCACCAACGGACAGGGTCGACAAGAGACCCAGTACTTC. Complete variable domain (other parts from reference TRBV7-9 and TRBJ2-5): DTGVSQNPRHKITKRGQNVTFRCDPISEHNRLYWYRQTLGQGPEFLTYFQNEAQLEKSRLLSDRFSAERPKGSFSTLEIQRTEQGDSAMYLCASTNGQGRQETQYFGPGTRLLVL.

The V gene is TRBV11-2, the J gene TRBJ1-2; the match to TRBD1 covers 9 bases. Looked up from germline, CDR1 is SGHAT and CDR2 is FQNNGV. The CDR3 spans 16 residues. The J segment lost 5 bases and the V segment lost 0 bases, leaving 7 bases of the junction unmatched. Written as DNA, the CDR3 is TGTGCCAGCAGCTTAGACGCCGGGACAGGGCCTTATGGCTACACCTTC. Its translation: CASSLDAGTGPYGYTF.

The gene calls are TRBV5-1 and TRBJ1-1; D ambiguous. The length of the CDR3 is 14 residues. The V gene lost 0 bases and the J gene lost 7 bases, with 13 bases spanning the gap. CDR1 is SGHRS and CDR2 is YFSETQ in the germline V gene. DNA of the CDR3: TGCGCCAGCAGCTTGGAAAAAGGGTACGGTGAAGCTTTCTTT. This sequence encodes CASSLEKGYGEAFF.

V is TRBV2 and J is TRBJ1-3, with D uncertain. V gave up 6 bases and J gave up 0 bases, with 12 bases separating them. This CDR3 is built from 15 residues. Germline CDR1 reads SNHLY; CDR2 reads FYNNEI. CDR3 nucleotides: TGTGCCAGCAGCCCCGGTCGAGGCTCTGGAAACACCATATATTTT. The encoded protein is CASSPGRGSGNTIYF.

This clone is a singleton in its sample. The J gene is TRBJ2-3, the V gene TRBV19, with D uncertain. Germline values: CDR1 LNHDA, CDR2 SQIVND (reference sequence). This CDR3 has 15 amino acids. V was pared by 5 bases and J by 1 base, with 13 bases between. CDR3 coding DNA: TGTGCCAGTAGTCTTGGCATCGTCGGCACAGATACGCAGTATTTT. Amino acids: CASSLGIVGTDTQYF.

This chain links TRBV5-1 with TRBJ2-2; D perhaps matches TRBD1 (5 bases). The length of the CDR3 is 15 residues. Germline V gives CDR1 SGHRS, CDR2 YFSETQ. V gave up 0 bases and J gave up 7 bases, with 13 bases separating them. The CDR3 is CASSLEAGFGGELFF. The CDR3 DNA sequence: TGCGCCAGCAGCTTGGAGGCAGGGTTTGGCGGGGAGCTGTTTTTT.

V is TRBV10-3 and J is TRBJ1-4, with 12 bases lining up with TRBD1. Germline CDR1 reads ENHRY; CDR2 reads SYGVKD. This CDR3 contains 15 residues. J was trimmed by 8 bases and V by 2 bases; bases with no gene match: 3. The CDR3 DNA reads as TGTGCCATCAGTGAGCTGGGACAGGGGGCGGAAAAACTGTTTTTT. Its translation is CAISELGQGAEKLFF.

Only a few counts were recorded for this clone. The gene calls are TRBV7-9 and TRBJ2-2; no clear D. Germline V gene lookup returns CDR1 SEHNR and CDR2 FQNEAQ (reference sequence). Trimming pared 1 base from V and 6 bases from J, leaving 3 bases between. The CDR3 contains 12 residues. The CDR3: CASSLGPGELFF. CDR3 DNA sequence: TGTGCCAGCAGCTTAGGGCCCGGGGAGCTGTTTTTT.

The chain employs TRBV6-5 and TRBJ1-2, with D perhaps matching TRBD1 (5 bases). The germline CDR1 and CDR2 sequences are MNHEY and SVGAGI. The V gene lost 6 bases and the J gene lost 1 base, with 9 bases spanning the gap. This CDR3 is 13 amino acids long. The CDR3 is CASRQTVNYGYTF. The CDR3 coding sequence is TGTGCCAGCAGGCAGACAGTTAACTATGGCTACACCTTC.

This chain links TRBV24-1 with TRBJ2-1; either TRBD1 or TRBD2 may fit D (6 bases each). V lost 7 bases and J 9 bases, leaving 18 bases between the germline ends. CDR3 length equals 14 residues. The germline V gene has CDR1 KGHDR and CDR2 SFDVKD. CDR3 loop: CATRAPPEGGEQFF. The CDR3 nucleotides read TGTGCCACCAGGGCGCCCCCGGAGGGGGGTGAGCAGTTCTTC.

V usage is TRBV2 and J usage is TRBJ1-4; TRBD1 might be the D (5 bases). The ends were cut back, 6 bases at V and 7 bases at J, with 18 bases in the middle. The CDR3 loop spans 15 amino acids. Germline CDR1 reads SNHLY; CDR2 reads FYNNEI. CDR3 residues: CASRSGRGGGEKLFF. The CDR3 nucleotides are TGTGCCAGCAGGTCCGGTAGGGGCGGGGGTGAAAAACTGTTTTTT.

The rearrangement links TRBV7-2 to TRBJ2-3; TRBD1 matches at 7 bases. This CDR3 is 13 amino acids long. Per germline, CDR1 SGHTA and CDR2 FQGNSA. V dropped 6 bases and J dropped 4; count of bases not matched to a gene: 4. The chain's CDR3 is CASSQGVSDTQYF. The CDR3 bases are TGTGCCAGCAGTCAGGGGGTCTCAGATACGCAGTATTTT.

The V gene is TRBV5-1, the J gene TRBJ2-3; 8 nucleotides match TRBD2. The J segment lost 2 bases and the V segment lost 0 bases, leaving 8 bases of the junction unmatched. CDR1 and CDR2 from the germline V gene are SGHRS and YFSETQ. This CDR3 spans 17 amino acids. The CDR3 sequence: CASSLGNSGTITDTQYF. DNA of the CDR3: TGCGCCAGCAGCTTGGGGAATAGCGGGACAATCACAGATACGCAGTATTTT.

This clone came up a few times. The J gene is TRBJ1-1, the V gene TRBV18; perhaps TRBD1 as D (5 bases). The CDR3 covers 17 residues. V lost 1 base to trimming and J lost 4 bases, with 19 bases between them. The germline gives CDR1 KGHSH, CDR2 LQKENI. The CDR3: CASSPRFGPGTLTEAFF. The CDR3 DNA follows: TGTGCCAGCTCACCACGTTTTGGTCCCGGGACGCTCACTGAAGCTTTCTTT.

DNA for the CDR3: TGTGCCTGGGCGGCCCCGGGGGATGGCTATGGCTACACCTTC. Protein product: CAWAAPGDGYGYTF. The V and J genes are TRBV30 and TRBJ1-2; D is perhaps TRBD1 (5 bases). The CDR3 runs to 14 residues. V was pared by 5 bases and J by 4 bases, with 17 bases between. Germline V gene data show CDR1 as GTSNPN and CDR2 as SVGIG (reference sequence).

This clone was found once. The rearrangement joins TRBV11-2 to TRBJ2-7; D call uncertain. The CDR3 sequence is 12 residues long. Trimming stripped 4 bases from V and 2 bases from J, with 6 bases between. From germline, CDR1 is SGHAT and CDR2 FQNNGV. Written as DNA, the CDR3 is TGTGCCAGCAGCTCGAGGCCCTACGAGCAGTACTTC. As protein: CASSSRPYEQYF.

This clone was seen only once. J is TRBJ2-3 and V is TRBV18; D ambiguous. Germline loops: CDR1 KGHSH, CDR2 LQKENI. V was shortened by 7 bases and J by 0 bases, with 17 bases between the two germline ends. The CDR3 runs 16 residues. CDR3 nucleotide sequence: TGTGCCAGCTGTGCCCGACTGTTATCAAGCACAGATACGCAGTATTTT. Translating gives CASCARLLSSTDTQYF.

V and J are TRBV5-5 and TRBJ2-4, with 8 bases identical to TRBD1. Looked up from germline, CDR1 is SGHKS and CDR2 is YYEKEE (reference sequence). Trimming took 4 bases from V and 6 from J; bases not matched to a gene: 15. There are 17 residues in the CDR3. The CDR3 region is CASSLEDRGRRVNIQYF. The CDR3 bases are TGTGCCAGCAGCCTTGAAGACAGGGGTAGGAGGGTAAACATTCAGTACTTC.